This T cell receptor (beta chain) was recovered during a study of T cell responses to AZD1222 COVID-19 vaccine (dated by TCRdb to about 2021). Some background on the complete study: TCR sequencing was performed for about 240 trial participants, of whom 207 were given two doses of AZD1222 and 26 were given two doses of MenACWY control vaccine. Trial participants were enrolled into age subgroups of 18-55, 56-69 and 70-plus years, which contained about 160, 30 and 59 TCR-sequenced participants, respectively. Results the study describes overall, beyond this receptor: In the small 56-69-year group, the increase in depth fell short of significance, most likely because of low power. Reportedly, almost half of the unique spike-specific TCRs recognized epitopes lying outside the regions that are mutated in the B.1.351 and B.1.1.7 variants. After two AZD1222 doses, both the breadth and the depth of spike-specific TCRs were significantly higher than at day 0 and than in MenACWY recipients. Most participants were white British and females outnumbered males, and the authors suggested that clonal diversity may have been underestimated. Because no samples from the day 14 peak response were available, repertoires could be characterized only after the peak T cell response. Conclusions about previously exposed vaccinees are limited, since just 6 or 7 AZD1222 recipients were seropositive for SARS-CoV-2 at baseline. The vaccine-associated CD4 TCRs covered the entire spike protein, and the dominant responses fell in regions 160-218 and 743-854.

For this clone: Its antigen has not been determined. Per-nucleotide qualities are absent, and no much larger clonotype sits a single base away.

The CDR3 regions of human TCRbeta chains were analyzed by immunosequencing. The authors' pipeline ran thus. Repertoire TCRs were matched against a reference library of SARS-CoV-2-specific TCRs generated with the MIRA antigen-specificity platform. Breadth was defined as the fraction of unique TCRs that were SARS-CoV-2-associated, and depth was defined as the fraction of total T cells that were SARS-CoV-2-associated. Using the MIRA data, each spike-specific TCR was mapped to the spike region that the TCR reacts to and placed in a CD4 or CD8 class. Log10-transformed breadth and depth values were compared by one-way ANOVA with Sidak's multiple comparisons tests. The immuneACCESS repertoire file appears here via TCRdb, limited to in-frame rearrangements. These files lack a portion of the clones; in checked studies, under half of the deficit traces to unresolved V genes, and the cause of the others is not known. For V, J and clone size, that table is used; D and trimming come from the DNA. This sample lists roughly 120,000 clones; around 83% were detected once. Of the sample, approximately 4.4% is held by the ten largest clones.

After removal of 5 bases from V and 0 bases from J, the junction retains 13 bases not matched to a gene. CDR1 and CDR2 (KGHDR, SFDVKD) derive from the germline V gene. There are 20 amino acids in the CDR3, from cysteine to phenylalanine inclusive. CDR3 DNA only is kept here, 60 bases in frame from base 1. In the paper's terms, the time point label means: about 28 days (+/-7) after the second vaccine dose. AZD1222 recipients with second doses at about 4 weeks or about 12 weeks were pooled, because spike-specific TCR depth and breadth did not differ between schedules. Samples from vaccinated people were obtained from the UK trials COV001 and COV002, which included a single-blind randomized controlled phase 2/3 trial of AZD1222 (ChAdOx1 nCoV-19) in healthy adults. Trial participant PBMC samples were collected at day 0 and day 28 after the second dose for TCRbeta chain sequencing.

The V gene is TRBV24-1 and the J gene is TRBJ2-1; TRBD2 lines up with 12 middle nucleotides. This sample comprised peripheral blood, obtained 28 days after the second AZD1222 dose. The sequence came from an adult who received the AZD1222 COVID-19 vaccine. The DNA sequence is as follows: TGTGCCACCAGTGGCTCAACAGGACTAGCGGGGATTCGCTCCTACAATGAGCAGTTCTTC. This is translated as CATSGSTGLAGIRSYNEQFF.